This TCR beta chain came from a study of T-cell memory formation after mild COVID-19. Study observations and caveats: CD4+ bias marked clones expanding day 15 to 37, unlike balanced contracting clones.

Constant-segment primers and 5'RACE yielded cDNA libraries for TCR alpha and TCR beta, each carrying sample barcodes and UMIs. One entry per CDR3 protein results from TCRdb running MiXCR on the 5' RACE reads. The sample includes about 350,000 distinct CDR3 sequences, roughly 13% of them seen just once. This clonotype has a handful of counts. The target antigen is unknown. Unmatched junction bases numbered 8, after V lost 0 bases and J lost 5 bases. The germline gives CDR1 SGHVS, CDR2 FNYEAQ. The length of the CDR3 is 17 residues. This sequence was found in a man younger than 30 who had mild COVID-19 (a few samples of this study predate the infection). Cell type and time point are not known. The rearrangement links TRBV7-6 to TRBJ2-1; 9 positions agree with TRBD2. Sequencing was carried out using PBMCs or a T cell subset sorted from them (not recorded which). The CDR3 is CASSLAVRASGDNEQFF. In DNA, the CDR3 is TGTGCCAGCAGCTTAGCGGTCCGGGCTAGCGGGGACAATGAGCAGTTCTTC.